This is a list of T cell receptor beta chains from one sample in a study of T and B cells in COVID-19 patients. TCRdb processed the multiplex PCR reads anew with MiXCR; each CDR3 protein has one entry. In the table there are more than 20,000 distinct CDR3 sequences, 32% of which are singletons. Input material: blood. These receptors all come from a human donor who had recovered from COVID-19. The CDR3 runs from the conserved cysteine through the conserved F or W. Each record gives: CDR3 DNA, CDR3 protein, J gene, V gene, D gene, clone size. The D gene is left open where the match is weak. Clone size is shown for a subset of rows, as once, few, many or a class of expanded clone.

cdr3_nt: TGTGCCAGTAGGCATAGGACTCGGAGCACAGATACGCAGTATTTT
cdr3_aa: CASRHRTRSTDTQYF
j_call: TRBJ2-3
v_call: TRBV19
d_call: .
clone_size: medium-sized

cdr3_nt: TGTGCCAGTAGTAGCCAGAGGGGCGGTTCACCCCTCCACTTT
cdr3_aa: CASSSQRGGSPLHF
j_call: TRBJ1-6
v_call: TRBV19
d_call: .
clone_size: many

cdr3_nt: TGTGCCAGTAGTATTTCGGGGGCTGCGCCCCAGCATTTT
cdr3_aa: CASSISGAAPQHF
j_call: TRBJ1-5
v_call: TRBV19
d_call: .
clone_size: few

cdr3_nt: TGTGCCAGCAGCACGCCTCTAGCGGGGCCCTACGAGCAGTACTTC
cdr3_aa: CASSTPLAGPYEQYF
j_call: TRBJ2-7
v_call: TRBV11-1
d_call: TRBD2
clone_size: medium-sized

cdr3_nt: TGCAGTGCTAGAGTGGGGGGAAGGGCCGGGGAGCTGTTTTTT
cdr3_aa: CSARVGGRAGELFF
j_call: TRBJ2-2
v_call: TRBV20-1
d_call: .
clone_size: few

cdr3_nt: TGTGCCAGCAGTTTGGGGAGAGGGCAGGGGCCCTACGAGCAGTACTTC
cdr3_aa: CASSLGRGQGPYEQYF
j_call: TRBJ2-7
v_call: TRBV12-3/TRBV12-4
d_call: .
clone_size: few

cdr3_nt: TGTGCCAGCAGTTTAGGCGGGGGGGCGACAGATACGCAGTATTTT
cdr3_aa: CASSLGGGATDTQYF
j_call: TRBJ2-3
v_call: TRBV12-3/TRBV12-4
d_call: TRBD2
clone_size: few

cdr3_nt: TGTGCCAGCAGTTTCCGGGGGCAAGAGACCCAGTACTTC
cdr3_aa: CASSFRGQETQYF
j_call: TRBJ2-5
v_call: TRBV12-3/TRBV12-4
d_call: .
clone_size: .

cdr3_nt: TGTGCCAGCAGTCCTACCGGGACAGCTAATTCACCCCTCCACTTT
cdr3_aa: CASSPTGTANSPLHF
j_call: TRBJ1-6
v_call: TRBV6-5
d_call: TRBD1
clone_size: few

cdr3_nt: TGTGCCAGCAGCTTGTTGGCGGGAATGGGAGAGACCCAGTACTTC
cdr3_aa: CASSLLAGMGETQYF
j_call: TRBJ2-5
v_call: TRBV5-4
d_call: .
clone_size: few

cdr3_nt: TGTGCCACCAGCCGCGGACAGTATAATTCACCCCTCCACTTT
cdr3_aa: CATSRGQYNSPLHF
j_call: TRBJ1-6
v_call: TRBV15
d_call: .
clone_size: .

cdr3_nt: TGCAGTGCCCCGACGTTACTAGCAGATAGCACAGATACGCAGTATTTT
cdr3_aa: CSAPTLLADSTDTQYF
j_call: TRBJ2-3
v_call: TRBV20-1
d_call: .
clone_size: .

cdr3_nt: TGTGCCAGCAGTATCGGACAGGGCGAGGCAGATACGCAGTATTTT
cdr3_aa: CASSIGQGEADTQYF
j_call: TRBJ2-3
v_call: TRBV27
d_call: TRBD1
clone_size: medium-sized

cdr3_nt: TGTGCCAGCAGCGTGGGTGACATGAGCGGCTACACCTTC
cdr3_aa: CASSVGDMSGYTF
j_call: TRBJ1-2
v_call: TRBV5-4
d_call: .
clone_size: .

cdr3_nt: TGTGCCAGCAGTAGACTAGCGACAGATACGCAGTATTTT
cdr3_aa: CASSRLATDTQYF
j_call: TRBJ2-3
v_call: TRBV6-5
d_call: TRBD2
clone_size: many

cdr3_nt: TGCGCCAGCAGCCAAGATCTTGGGCGGGGGGCTTACAATGAGCAGTTCTTC
cdr3_aa: CASSQDLGRGAYNEQFF
j_call: TRBJ2-1
v_call: TRBV4-3
d_call: TRBD2
clone_size: few

cdr3_nt: TGTGCCAGCAGTCGAGGCCCGCGGGACAGCACAGATACGCAGTATTTT
cdr3_aa: CASSRGPRDSTDTQYF
j_call: TRBJ2-3
v_call: TRBV28
d_call: .
clone_size: .

cdr3_nt: TGTGCCAGCAGCTCCAGCGATAGGGAAGGGAGCACAGATACGCAGTATTTT
cdr3_aa: CASSSSDREGSTDTQYF
j_call: TRBJ2-3
v_call: TRBV7-9
d_call: .
clone_size: .

cdr3_nt: TGTGCCACCAGCAGAGCCCGGGGGGGCCTTGTCGAGCAGTACTTC
cdr3_aa: CATSRARGGLVEQYF
j_call: TRBJ2-7
v_call: TRBV15
d_call: TRBD2
clone_size: .

cdr3_nt: TGTGCCAGCAGTCGGGCAGTTTTTAGCGATTCACCCCTCCACTTT
cdr3_aa: CASSRAVFSDSPLHF
j_call: TRBJ1-6
v_call: TRBV10-3
d_call: .
clone_size: once

cdr3_nt: TGTGCCAGCAGTTCCGGACTAGCGGGAGGGCCCACCTACAATGAGCAGTTCTTC
cdr3_aa: CASSSGLAGGPTYNEQFF
j_call: TRBJ2-1
v_call: TRBV12-3/TRBV12-4
d_call: TRBD2
clone_size: .

cdr3_nt: TGTGCCAGTACGGGAGCCGTAAGCAATCAGCCCCAGCATTTT
cdr3_aa: CASTGAVSNQPQHF
j_call: TRBJ1-5
v_call: TRBV19
d_call: .
clone_size: many